This is a list of T cell receptor beta chains from one sample in a study of human T cells and chemical hapten exposure. TCRdb reanalysed the RACE reads using MiXCR and keeps one entry per CDR3 protein. The sample carries roughly 180,000 distinct CDR3 sequences, 20% to 25% recorded once. This specimen was whole blood, taken in connection with sensitization to the hapten diphenylcyclopropenone (DPC). The receptors were sampled from a woman aged 45-60 years with alopecia areata. Some clones in this sample may be carry-over from other donors' samples. CDR3s include the opening cysteine and the closing phenylalanine or tryptophan. The D gene is left open where the match is weak. Rows give clone size only sometimes, using once, few, many, or a class for an expanded clone.

D gene: .
V gene: TRBV12-3/TRBV12-4
J gene: TRBJ2-3
clone size: few
CDR3 protein: CASSLIPDTQYF
CDR3 DNA: TGTGCCAGCAGTTTAATCCCAGATACGCAGTATTTT

D gene: .
V gene: TRBV4-1
J gene: TRBJ2-5
clone size: .
CDR3 protein: CASRRMIGGPETQYF
CDR3 DNA: TGCGCCAGCAGAAGAATGATTGGGGGCCCAGAGACCCAGTACTTC

D gene: TRBD2
V gene: TRBV19
J gene: TRBJ2-1
clone size: few
CDR3 protein: CASSIRGSPNEQFF
CDR3 DNA: TGTGCCAGTAGTATTCGCGGGAGCCCCAATGAGCAGTTCTTC

D gene: .
V gene: TRBV10-3
J gene: TRBJ2-1
clone size: .
CDR3 protein: CAIRGARGAYNEQFF
CDR3 DNA: TGTGCCATCAGGGGGGCCCGAGGGGCGTACAATGAGCAGTTCTTC

D gene: TRBD1
V gene: TRBV25-1
J gene: TRBJ1-6
clone size: few
CDR3 protein: CASSGTGYNSPLHF
CDR3 DNA: TGTGCCAGCTCCGGGACAGGGTATAATTCACCCCTCCACTTT

D gene: TRBD2
V gene: TRBV2
J gene: TRBJ2-1
clone size: many
CDR3 protein: CASSKREGYNEQFF
CDR3 DNA: TGTGCCAGCAGTAAGCGGGAGGGGTACAATGAGCAGTTCTTC

D gene: .
V gene: TRBV20-1
J gene: TRBJ2-5
clone size: .
CDR3 protein: CSARIWDLGYQETQYF
CDR3 DNA: TGCAGTGCTAGAATCTGGGACTTGGGGTACCAAGAGACCCAGTACTTC

D gene: .
V gene: TRBV27
J gene: TRBJ2-7
clone size: .
CDR3 protein: CASSSIGRNEQYF
CDR3 DNA: TGTGCCAGCAGTTCAATAGGACGGAACGAGCAGTACTTC

D gene: .
V gene: TRBV4-2
J gene: TRBJ1-4
clone size: few
CDR3 protein: CASSQDLGQSKLFF
CDR3 DNA: TGTGCCAGCAGCCAAGACTTGGGGCAGTCAAAACTGTTTTTT

D gene: TRBD1
V gene: TRBV5-6
J gene: TRBJ1-1
clone size: few
CDR3 protein: CASSVDRGIPVAFF
CDR3 DNA: TGTGCCAGCAGCGTAGACAGGGGGATCCCCGTGGCTTTCTTT

D gene: TRBD1
V gene: TRBV29-1
J gene: TRBJ1-5
clone size: few
CDR3 protein: CSVITGGGQPQHF
CDR3 DNA: TGCAGCGTGATTACAGGGGGCGGGCAGCCCCAGCATTTT

D gene: .
V gene: TRBV12-3/TRBV12-4
J gene: TRBJ1-1
clone size: .
CDR3 protein: CASSSRGWGTEAFF
CDR3 DNA: TGTGCCAGCAGTTCCAGGGGTTGGGGTACTGAAGCTTTCTTT

D gene: .
V gene: TRBV7-8
J gene: TRBJ2-1
clone size: .
CDR3 protein: CASSSRGGNEQFF
CDR3 DNA: TGTGCCAGCAGCTCCAGAGGGGGAAATGAGCAGTTCTTC

D gene: TRBD1
V gene: TRBV5-1
J gene: TRBJ1-6
clone size: few
CDR3 protein: CASRPTGTENSPLHF
CDR3 DNA: TGCGCCAGCAGACCCACCGGGACAGAGAATTCACCCCTCCACTTT

D gene: .
V gene: TRBV12-3/TRBV12-4
J gene: TRBJ2-3
clone size: .
CDR3 protein: CASSPGGPSTDTQYF
CDR3 DNA: TGTGCCAGCAGCCCCGGGGGGCCTAGCACAGATACGCAGTATTTT

D gene: TRBD2
V gene: TRBV7-3
J gene: TRBJ2-2
clone size: .
CDR3 protein: CASSFTGRDTGELFF
CDR3 DNA: TGTGCCAGCAGCTTTACCGGGAGGGACACCGGGGAGCTGTTTTTT

D gene: TRBD1
V gene: TRBV5-1
J gene: TRBJ1-4
clone size: .
CDR3 protein: CASKAGGRDRNEKLFF
CDR3 DNA: TGCGCCAGCAAGGCAGGGGGGCGAGATCGTAATGAAAAACTGTTTTTT

D gene: .
V gene: TRBV10-3
J gene: TRBJ2-7
clone size: .
CDR3 protein: CAISEKPGETYEQYF
CDR3 DNA: TGTGCCATCAGTGAGAAGCCAGGGGAAACCTACGAGCAGTACTTC

D gene: TRBD2
V gene: TRBV25-1
J gene: TRBJ2-7
clone size: .
CDR3 protein: CASSEGRLAGGDEQYF
CDR3 DNA: TGTGCCAGCAGTGAGGGAAGACTAGCGGGAGGAGACGAGCAGTACTTC

D gene: .
V gene: TRBV5-1
J gene: TRBJ2-2
clone size: .
CDR3 protein: CASSLAGLPGELFF
CDR3 DNA: TGCGCCAGCAGCTTAGCGGGCCTCCCCGGGGAGCTGTTTTTT

D gene: .
V gene: TRBV15
J gene: TRBJ2-7
clone size: few
CDR3 protein: CATSGGGAGYEQYF
CDR3 DNA: TGTGCCACCAGCGGAGGGGGGGCTGGGTACGAGCAGTACTTC

D gene: TRBD2
V gene: TRBV12-3/TRBV12-4
J gene: TRBJ2-2
clone size: .
CDR3 protein: CASSPAGRSTGELFF
CDR3 DNA: TGTGCCAGCAGTCCAGCGGGACGGAGCACCGGGGAGCTGTTTTTT

D gene: .
V gene: TRBV27
J gene: TRBJ1-3
clone size: many
CDR3 protein: CASSFLPVGSLSGNTIYF
CDR3 DNA: TGTGCCAGCAGTTTCCTCCCCGTCGGCAGCCTCTCTGGAAACACCATATATTTT

D gene: .
V gene: TRBV5-1
J gene: TRBJ1-3
clone size: few
CDR3 protein: CASSPSGVASGNTIYF
CDR3 DNA: TGCGCCAGCAGCCCCAGCGGTGTAGCCTCTGGAAACACCATATATTTT

D gene: .
V gene: TRBV20-1
J gene: TRBJ2-5
clone size: .
CDR3 protein: CSARGPETQYF
CDR3 DNA: TGCAGTGCTAGGGGCCCGGAGACCCAGTACTTC

D gene: .
V gene: TRBV6-5
J gene: TRBJ1-2
clone size: .
CDR3 protein: CATQTGGYGYTF
CDR3 DNA: TGTGCCACCCAAACCGGAGGATATGGCTACACCTTC

D gene: TRBD2
V gene: TRBV6-4
J gene: TRBJ2-2
clone size: few
CDR3 protein: CASRENSGGNTGELFF
CDR3 DNA: TGTGCCAGCAGGGAAAATAGCGGGGGAAACACCGGGGAGCTGTTTTTT

D gene: .
V gene: TRBV29-1
J gene: TRBJ2-1
clone size: .
CDR3 protein: CSVGRGTRQNEQFF
CDR3 DNA: TGCAGCGTTGGAAGAGGGACTCGGCAAAATGAGCAGTTCTTC

D gene: .
V gene: TRBV29-1
J gene: TRBJ2-7
clone size: few
CDR3 protein: CSVVGGAEAYEQYF
CDR3 DNA: TGCAGCGTGGTGGGTGGGGCAGAAGCTTACGAGCAGTACTTC

D gene: .
V gene: TRBV3-1
J gene: TRBJ2-7
clone size: many
CDR3 protein: CASTGPVGNGWYF
CDR3 DNA: TGTGCCAGCACCGGTCCCGTGGGAAACGGATGGTACTTC

D gene: TRBD1
V gene: TRBV7-9
J gene: TRBJ1-6
clone size: .
CDR3 protein: CASSQQGARNSPLHF
CDR3 DNA: TGTGCCAGCAGCCAACAGGGGGCAAGGAATTCACCCCTCCACTTT

D gene: .
V gene: TRBV7-9
J gene: TRBJ1-2
clone size: few
CDR3 protein: CASSFGRVGDYGYTF
CDR3 DNA: TGTGCCAGCAGCTTCGGACGGGTCGGCGACTATGGCTACACCTTC

D gene: TRBD2
V gene: TRBV20-1
J gene: TRBJ2-7
clone size: few
CDR3 protein: CSASGGLAGPYEQYF
CDR3 DNA: TGCAGTGCCTCAGGAGGACTAGCGGGCCCCTACGAGCAGTACTTC

D gene: .
V gene: TRBV11-2
J gene: TRBJ2-2
clone size: .
CDR3 protein: CASSLEGITGELFF
CDR3 DNA: TGTGCCAGCAGCTTAGAGGGTATAACCGGGGAGCTGTTTTTT

D gene: TRBD2
V gene: TRBV29-1
J gene: TRBJ2-1
clone size: few
CDR3 protein: CSVVIVGEGQYNEQFF
CDR3 DNA: TGCAGCGTTGTCATTGTAGGGGAGGGCCAATACAATGAGCAGTTCTTC

D gene: TRBD2
V gene: TRBV9
J gene: TRBJ2-1
clone size: few
CDR3 protein: CASRSGLAGVSSYNEQFF
CDR3 DNA: TGTGCCAGCAGGTCGGGACTAGCGGGTGTGAGCTCCTACAATGAGCAGTTCTTC

D gene: .
V gene: TRBV7-2
J gene: TRBJ2-1
clone size: .
CDR3 protein: CASSLSTRAYNEQFF
CDR3 DNA: TGTGCCAGCAGCTTATCGACGAGAGCCTACAATGAGCAGTTCTTC

D gene: .
V gene: TRBV5-1
J gene: TRBJ2-4
clone size: .
CDR3 protein: CASSSRPEIDRTKNIQYF
CDR3 DNA: TGCGCCAGCAGCTCCCGCCCGGAAATAGACAGGACAAAAAACATTCAGTACTTC

D gene: TRBD1
V gene: TRBV25-1
J gene: TRBJ1-2
clone size: .
CDR3 protein: CASSADRDYGYTF
CDR3 DNA: TGTGCCAGCAGTGCAGACAGGGATTATGGCTACACCTTC

D gene: .
V gene: TRBV24-1
J gene: TRBJ2-1
clone size: .
CDR3 protein: CATSASAGAGSYNEQFF
CDR3 DNA: TGTGCCACCAGTGCCTCGGCCGGGGCCGGTTCCTACAATGAGCAGTTCTTC

D gene: .
V gene: TRBV7-9
J gene: TRBJ2-1
clone size: .
CDR3 protein: CASSLRWGSGEQFF
CDR3 DNA: TGTGCCAGCAGCCTCCGCTGGGGGAGTGGTGAGCAGTTCTTC

D gene: TRBD2
V gene: TRBV7-2
J gene: TRBJ2-7
clone size: .
CDR3 protein: CASSYLRLAGLAYEQYF
CDR3 DNA: TGTGCCAGCAGCTATCTCAGACTAGCGGGCTTAGCCTACGAGCAGTACTTC

D gene: TRBD2
V gene: TRBV3-1
J gene: TRBJ2-2
clone size: .
CDR3 protein: CASSTRTSSGELFF
CDR3 DNA: TGTGCCAGCAGCACCCGGACTAGCTCGGGGGAGCTGTTTTTT

D gene: .
V gene: TRBV18
J gene: TRBJ1-2
clone size: few
CDR3 protein: CASSANGAEGNGYTF
CDR3 DNA: TGTGCCAGCTCAGCGAACGGGGCGGAGGGGAATGGCTACACCTTC

D gene: TRBD1
V gene: TRBV20-1
J gene: TRBJ2-7
clone size: few
CDR3 protein: CSARGGDRAAEQYF
CDR3 DNA: TGCAGTGCTAGAGGTGGGGACAGGGCCGCCGAGCAGTACTTC

D gene: .
V gene: TRBV20-1
J gene: TRBJ2-7
clone size: few
CDR3 protein: CSASTRDTYEQYF
CDR3 DNA: TGCAGTGCAAGCACCCGGGACACCTACGAGCAGTACTTC

D gene: .
V gene: TRBV20-1
J gene: TRBJ2-5
clone size: few
CDR3 protein: CSASSQETQYF
CDR3 DNA: TGCAGTGCTAGTAGCCAAGAGACCCAGTACTTC

D gene: .
V gene: TRBV27
J gene: TRBJ2-7
clone size: .
CDR3 protein: CASSFLDPSYEQYF
CDR3 DNA: TGTGCCAGCAGTTTCTTGGACCCTTCCTACGAGCAGTACTTC

D gene: TRBD1
V gene: TRBV15
J gene: TRBJ2-7
clone size: .
CDR3 protein: CATSIGTGSGYEQYF
CDR3 DNA: TGTGCCACCAGCATAGGGACAGGGTCCGGGTACGAGCAGTACTTC